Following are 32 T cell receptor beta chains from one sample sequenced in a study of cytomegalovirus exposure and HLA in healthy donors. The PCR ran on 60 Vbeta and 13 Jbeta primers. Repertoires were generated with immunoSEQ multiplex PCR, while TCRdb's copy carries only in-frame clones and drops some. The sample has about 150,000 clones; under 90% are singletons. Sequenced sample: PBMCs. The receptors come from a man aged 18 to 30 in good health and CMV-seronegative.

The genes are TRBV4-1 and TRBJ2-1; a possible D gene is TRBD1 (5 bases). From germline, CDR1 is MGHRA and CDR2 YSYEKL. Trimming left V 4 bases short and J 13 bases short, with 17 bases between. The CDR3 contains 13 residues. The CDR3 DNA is TGCGCCAGCAGCCCCCGGCAGGGTGAAACCCAGTTCTTC. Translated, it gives CASSPRQGETQFF.

Here the CDR3 DNA reads TGCGCCAGCAGCCCTACGGGACAAGAAAATCAGCCCCAGCATTTT. Its translation: CASSPTGQENQPQHF. This chain uses TRBV4-1 with TRBJ1-5; D possibly corresponds to TRBD1 (6 bases). The CDR3 totals 15 residues. Deletions cut 4 bases from V and 4 bases from J, with 14 bases between. Germline V gene sequence: CDR1 MGHRA, CDR2 YSYEKL.

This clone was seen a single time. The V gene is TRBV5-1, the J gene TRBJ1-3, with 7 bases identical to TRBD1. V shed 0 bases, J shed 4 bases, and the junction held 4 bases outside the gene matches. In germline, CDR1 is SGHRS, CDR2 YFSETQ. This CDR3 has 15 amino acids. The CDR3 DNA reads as TGCGCCAGCAGCTTGGCTCGGGACAGCGGAAACACCATATATTTT. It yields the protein CASSLARDSGNTIYF.

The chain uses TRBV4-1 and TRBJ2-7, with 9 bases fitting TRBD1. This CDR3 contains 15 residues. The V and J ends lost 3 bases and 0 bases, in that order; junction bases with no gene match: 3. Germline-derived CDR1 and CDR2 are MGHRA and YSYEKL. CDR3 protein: CASSHTDRGSYEQYF. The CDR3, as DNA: TGCGCCAGCAGCCATACGGACAGGGGCTCCTACGAGCAGTACTTC.

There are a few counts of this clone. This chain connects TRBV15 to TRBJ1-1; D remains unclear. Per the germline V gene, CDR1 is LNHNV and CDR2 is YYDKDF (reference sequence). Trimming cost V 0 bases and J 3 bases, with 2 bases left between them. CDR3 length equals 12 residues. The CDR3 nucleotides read TGTGCCACCAGCAGAGACGACACTGAAGCTTTCTTT. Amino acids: CATSRDDTEAFF.

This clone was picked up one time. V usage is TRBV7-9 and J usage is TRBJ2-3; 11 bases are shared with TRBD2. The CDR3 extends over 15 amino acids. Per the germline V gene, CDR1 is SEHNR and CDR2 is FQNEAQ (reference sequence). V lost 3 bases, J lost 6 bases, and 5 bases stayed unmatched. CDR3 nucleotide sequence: TGTGCCAGCAGCTTTAGCGGGAGGGCCCCGGATACGCAGTATTTT. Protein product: CASSFSGRAPDTQYF.

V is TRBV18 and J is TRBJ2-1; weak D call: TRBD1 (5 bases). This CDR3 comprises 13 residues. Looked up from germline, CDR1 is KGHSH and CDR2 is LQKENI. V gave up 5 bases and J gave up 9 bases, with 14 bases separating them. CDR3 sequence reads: CASSSLDSVEQFF. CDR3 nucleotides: TGTGCCAGCTCATCATTAGACAGTGTTGAGCAGTTCTTC.

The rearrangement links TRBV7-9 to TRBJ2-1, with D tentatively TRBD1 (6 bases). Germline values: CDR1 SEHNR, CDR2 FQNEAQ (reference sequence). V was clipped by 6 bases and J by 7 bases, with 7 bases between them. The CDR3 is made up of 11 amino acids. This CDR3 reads CASRRGNEQFF. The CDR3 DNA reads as TGTGCCAGCAGGAGGGGGAATGAGCAGTTCTTC.

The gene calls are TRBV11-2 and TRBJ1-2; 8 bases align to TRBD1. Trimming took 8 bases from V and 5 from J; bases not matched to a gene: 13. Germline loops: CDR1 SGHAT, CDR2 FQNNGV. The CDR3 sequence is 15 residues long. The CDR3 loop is CASQQGDFGIYGYTF. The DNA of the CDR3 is TGTGCCAGCCAACAGGGGGATTTTGGAATTTATGGCTACACCTTC.

This chain's CDR3 is CASSGGLAGAHEQFF. DNA of the CDR3: TGTGCCAGCAGTGGGGGACTAGCGGGAGCCCATGAGCAGTTCTTC. The V and J genes are TRBV2 and TRBJ2-1; 14 bases map to TRBD2. V lost 4 bases and J lost 8; bases outside the gene matches: 4. CDR1 is SNHLY, CDR2 FYNNEI, per germline. The length of the CDR3 is 15 residues.

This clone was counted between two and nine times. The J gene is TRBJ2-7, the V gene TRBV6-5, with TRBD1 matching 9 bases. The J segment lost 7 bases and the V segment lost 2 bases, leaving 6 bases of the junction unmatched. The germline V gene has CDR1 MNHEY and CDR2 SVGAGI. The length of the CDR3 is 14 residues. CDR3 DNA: TGTGCCAGCAGTTACGGGGACAGGGCGGGAGAGCAGTACTTC. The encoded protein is CASSYGDRAGEQYF.

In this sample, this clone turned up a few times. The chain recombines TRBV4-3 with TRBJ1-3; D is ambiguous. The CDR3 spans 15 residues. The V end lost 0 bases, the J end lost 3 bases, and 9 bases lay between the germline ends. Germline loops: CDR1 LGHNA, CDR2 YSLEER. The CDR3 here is CASSQDRGGGNTIYF. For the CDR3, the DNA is TGCGCCAGCAGCCAAGATCGCGGTGGTGGAAACACCATATATTTT.

This CDR3 reads CASSYTQMNTEAFF. The CDR3 coding sequence is TGTGCCAGCAGTTACACCCAGATGAACACTGAAGCTTTCTTT. This chain links TRBV6-6 with TRBJ1-1; D gene ambiguous. Germline CDR1 reads MNHNY; CDR2 reads SVGAGI (reference sequence). Trimming took off 2 bases at V and 0 bases at J, with 7 bases between the two ends. There are 14 residues in the CDR3.

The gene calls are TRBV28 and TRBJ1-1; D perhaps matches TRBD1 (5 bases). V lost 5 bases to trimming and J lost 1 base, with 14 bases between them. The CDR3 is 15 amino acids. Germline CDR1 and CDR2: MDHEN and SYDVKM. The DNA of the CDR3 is TGTGCCAGCAGTACCTCCGGGACTGGGAACACTGAAGCTTTCTTT. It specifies CASSTSGTGNTEAFF.

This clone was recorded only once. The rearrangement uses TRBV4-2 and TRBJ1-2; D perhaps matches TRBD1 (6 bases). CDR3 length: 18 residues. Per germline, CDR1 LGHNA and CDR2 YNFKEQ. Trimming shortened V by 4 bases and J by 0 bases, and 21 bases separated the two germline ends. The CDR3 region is CASSPTQAGVGANYGYTF. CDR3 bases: TGTGCCAGCAGCCCAACCCAGGCAGGGGTGGGGGCTAACTATGGCTACACCTTC.

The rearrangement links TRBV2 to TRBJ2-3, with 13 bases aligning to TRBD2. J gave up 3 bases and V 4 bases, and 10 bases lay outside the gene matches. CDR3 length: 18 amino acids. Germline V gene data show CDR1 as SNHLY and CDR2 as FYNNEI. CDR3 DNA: TGTGCCAGCAGTGGGGGGCGGGGACTAGCGGGATTTACAGATACGCAGTATTTT. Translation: CASSGGRGLAGFTDTQYF.

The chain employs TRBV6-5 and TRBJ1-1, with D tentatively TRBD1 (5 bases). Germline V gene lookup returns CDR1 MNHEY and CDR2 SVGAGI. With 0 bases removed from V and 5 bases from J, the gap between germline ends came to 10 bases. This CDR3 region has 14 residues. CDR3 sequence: CASSYSQGGTEAFF. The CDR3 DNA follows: TGTGCCAGCAGTTACTCTCAGGGAGGGACTGAAGCTTTCTTT.

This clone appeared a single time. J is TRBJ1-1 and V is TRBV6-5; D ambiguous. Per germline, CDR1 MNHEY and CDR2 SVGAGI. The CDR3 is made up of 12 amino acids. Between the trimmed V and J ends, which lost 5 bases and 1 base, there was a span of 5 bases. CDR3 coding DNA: TGTGCCAGCAGTATAGCGAACACTGAAGCTTTCTTT. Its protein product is CASSIANTEAFF.

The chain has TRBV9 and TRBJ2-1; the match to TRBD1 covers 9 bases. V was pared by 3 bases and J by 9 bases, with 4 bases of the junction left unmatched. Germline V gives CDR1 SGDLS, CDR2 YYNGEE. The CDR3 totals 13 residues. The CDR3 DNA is TGTGCCAGCAGCGCCGGGACAGGGAGTGAGCAGTTCTTC. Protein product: CASSAGTGSEQFF.

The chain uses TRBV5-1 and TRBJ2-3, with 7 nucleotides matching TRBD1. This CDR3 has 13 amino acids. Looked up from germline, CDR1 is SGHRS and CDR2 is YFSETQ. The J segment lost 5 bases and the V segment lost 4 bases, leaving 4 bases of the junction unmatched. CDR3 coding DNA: TGCGCCAGCAGCCTCCCAGGGGGAGATACGCAGTATTTT. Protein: CASSLPGGDTQYF. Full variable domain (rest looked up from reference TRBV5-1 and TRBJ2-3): KAGVTQTPRYLIKTRGQQVTLSCSPISGHRSVSWYQQTPGQGLQFLFEYFSETQRNKGNFPGRFSGRQFSNSRSEMNVSTLELGDSALYLCASSLPGGDTQYFGPGTRLTVL.

The CDR3 is CASSLTGIGTDTQYF. In DNA form, the CDR3 reads TGTGCCAGCAGTTTGACAGGGATTGGGACAGATACGCAGTATTTT. The chain is built from TRBV27 and TRBJ2-3; 7 bases map to TRBD1. The ends lost 3 bases at V and 3 bases at J; junction bases unmatched: 6. Germline V gives CDR1 MNHEY, CDR2 SMNVEV (reference sequence). The CDR3 covers 15 residues.

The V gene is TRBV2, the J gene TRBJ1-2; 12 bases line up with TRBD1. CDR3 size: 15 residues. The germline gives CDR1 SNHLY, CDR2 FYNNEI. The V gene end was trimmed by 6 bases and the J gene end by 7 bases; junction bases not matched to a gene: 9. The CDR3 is CASRPRGQGAAGYTF. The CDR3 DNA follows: TGTGCCAGCAGGCCACGGGGACAGGGGGCGGCTGGCTACACCTTC.

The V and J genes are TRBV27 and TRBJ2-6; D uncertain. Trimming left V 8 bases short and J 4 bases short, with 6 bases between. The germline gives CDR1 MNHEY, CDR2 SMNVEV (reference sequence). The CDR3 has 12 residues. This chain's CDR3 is CASGRGANVLTF. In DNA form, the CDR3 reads TGTGCCAGCGGTAGAGGGGCCAACGTCCTGACTTTC.

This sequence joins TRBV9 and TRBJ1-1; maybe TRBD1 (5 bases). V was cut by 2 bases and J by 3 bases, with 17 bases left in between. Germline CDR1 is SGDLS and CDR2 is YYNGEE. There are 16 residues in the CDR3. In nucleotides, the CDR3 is TGTGCCAGCAGCGTGCTGGGGGGGGTCGCGGACACTGAAGCTTTCTTT. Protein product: CASSVLGGVADTEAFF.

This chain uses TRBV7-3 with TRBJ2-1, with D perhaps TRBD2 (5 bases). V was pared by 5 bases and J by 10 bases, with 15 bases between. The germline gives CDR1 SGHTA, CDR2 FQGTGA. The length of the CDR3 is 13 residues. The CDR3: CASSAALRGEQFF. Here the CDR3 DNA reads TGTGCCAGCAGCGCCGCCTTGAGAGGGGAGCAGTTCTTC.

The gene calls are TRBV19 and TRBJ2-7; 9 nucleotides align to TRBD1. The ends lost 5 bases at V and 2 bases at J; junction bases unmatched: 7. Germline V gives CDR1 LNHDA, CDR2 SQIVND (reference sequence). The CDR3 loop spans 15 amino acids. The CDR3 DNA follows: TGTGCCAGTAGTCCCCTCCGGGACAGGGCCTACGAGCAGTACTTC. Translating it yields CASSPLRDRAYEQYF.

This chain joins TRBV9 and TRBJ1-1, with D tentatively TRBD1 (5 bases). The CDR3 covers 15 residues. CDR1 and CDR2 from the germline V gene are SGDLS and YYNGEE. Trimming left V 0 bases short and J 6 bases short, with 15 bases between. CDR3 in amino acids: CASSVDFFGQSEAFF. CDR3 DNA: TGTGCCAGCAGCGTAGACTTTTTCGGACAATCTGAAGCTTTCTTT.

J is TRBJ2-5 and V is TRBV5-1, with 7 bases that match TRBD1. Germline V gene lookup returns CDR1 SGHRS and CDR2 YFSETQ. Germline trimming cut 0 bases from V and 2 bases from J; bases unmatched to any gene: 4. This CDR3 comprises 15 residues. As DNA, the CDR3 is TGCGCCAGCAGCTTGGGGACAGGTTTTCAAGAGACCCAGTACTTC. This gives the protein CASSLGTGFQETQYF.

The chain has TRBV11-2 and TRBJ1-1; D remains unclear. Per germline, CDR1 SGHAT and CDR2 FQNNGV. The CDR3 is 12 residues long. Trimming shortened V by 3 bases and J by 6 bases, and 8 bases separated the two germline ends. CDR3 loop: CASSLIGAEAFF. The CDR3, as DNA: TGTGCCAGCAGCTTGATCGGGGCTGAAGCTTTCTTT.

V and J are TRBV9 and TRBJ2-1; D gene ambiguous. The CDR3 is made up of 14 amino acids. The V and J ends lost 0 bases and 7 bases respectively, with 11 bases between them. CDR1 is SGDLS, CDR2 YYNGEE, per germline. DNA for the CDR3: TGTGCCAGCAGCGTAGCTGAGGTGCTTAATGAGCAGTTCTTC. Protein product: CASSVAEVLNEQFF.

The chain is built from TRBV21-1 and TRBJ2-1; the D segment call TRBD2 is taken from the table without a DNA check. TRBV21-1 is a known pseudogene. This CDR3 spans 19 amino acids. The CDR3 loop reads CASSKGGLAGESSYNEQFF. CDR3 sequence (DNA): TGTGCCAGCAGCAAAGGTGGACTAGCGGGCGAGAGCTCCTACAATGAGCAGTTCTTC.

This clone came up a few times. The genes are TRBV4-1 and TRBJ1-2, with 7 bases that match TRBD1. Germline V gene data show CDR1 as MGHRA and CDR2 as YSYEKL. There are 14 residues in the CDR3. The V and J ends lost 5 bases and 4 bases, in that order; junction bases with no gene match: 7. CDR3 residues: CASSKGAGGYGYTF. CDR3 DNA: TGCGCCAGCAGCAAAGGGGCAGGGGGCTATGGCTACACCTTC.